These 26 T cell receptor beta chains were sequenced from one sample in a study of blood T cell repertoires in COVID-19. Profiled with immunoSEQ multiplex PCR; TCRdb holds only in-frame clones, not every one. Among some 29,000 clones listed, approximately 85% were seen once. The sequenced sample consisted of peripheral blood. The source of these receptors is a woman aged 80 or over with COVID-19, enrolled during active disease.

CDR3 in amino acids: CASSPQQGSSNYGYTF. Here the CDR3 DNA reads TGTGCCAGCTCACCCCAACAGGGGAGCTCTAACTATGGCTACACCTTC. The chain employs TRBV18 and TRBJ1-2, with 7 positions matching TRBD1. The germline gives CDR1 KGHSH, CDR2 LQKENI. With V trimmed by 3 bases and J by 0 bases, 7 bases remained unmatched. The CDR3 is 16 residues long.

CDR3 residues: CASSVGTGANYGYTF. In nucleotides, the CDR3 is TGTGCCAGCAGCGTAGGTACAGGGGCGAACTATGGCTACACCTTC. This sequence joins TRBV9 and TRBJ1-2; the match to TRBD1 covers 7 bases. Germline values: CDR1 SGDLS, CDR2 YYNGEE. The CDR3 runs 15 residues. V was pared by 0 bases and J by 2 bases, with 4 bases of the junction left unmatched. The full variable domain, with the rest looked up from reference TRBV9 and TRBJ1-2, is DSGVTQTPKHLITATGQRVTLRCSPRSGDLSVYWYQQSLDQGLQFLIQYYNGEERAKGNILERFSAQQFPDLHSELNLSSLELGDSALYFCASSVGTGANYGYTFGSGTRLTVV.

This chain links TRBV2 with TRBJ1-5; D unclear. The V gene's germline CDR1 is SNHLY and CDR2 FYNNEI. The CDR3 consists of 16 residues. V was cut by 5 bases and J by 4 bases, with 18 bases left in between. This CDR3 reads CASSSAGIGENQPQHF. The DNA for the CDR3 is TGTGCCAGCAGTTCCGCGGGGATTGGGGAGAATCAGCCCCAGCATTTT.

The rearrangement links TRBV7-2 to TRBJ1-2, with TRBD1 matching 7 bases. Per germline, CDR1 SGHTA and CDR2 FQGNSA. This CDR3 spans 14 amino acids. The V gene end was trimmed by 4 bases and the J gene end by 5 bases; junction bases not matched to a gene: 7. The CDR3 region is CASSSDRARYGYTF. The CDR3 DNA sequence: TGTGCCAGCAGCTCCGACAGGGCGAGGTATGGCTACACCTTC.

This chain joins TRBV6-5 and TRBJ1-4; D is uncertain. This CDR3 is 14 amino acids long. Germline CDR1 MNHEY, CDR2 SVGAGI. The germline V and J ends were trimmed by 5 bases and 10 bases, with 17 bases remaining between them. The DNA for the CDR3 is TGTGCCAGCAGTCCTTCCCGGGGAGGAGGAAAACTGTTTTTT. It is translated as CASSPSRGGGKLFF.

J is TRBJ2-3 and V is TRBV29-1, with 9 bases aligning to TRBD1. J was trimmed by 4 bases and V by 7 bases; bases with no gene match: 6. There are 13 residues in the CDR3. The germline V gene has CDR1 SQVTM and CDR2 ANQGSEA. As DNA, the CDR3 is TGCAGCGAGGGGACAGGGTTCCCAGATACGCAGTATTTT. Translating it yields CSEGTGFPDTQYF.

The CDR3 DNA is TGCGCCAGCAGCCAGGGGGGACAGGGGGCTTCAGGCTATGGCTACACCTTC. Residues: CASSQGGQGASGYGYTF. This chain uses TRBV4-1 with TRBJ1-2; 12 bases fit TRBD1. CDR1 and CDR2 from the germline V gene are MGHRA and YSYEKL. V gave up 3 bases and J gave up 4 bases; unmatched junction bases: 9. This CDR3 contains 17 residues.

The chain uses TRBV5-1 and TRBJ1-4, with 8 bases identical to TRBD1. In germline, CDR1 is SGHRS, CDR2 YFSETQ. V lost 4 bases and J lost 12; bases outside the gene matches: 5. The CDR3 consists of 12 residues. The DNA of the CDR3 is TGCGCCAGCAGCCTACAGGGGGATGAACTGTTTTTT. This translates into CASSLQGDELFF. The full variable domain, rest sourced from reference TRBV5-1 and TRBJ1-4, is KAGVTQTPRYLIKTRGQQVTLSCSPISGHRSVSWYQQTPGQGLQFLFEYFSETQRNKGNFPGRFSGRQFSNSRSEMNVSTLELGDSALYLCASSLQGDELFFGSGTQLSVL.

CDR3 loop: CASSTSGTGKGGELFF. The CDR3 DNA sequence: TGTGCCAGTAGCACCTCCGGGACAGGGAAGGGGGGGGAGCTGTTTTTT. The J gene is TRBJ2-2, the V gene TRBV19, with 9 bases that match TRBD1. The germline gives CDR1 LNHDA, CDR2 SQIVND (reference sequence). Unmatched junction bases numbered 13, after V lost 6 bases and J lost 8 bases. The CDR3 spans 16 residues. Filled out from reference TRBV19 and TRBJ2-2, the complete variable domain reads DGGITQSPKYLFRKEGQNVTLSCEQNLNHDAMYWYRQDPGQGLRLIYYSQIVNDFQKGDIAEGYSVSREKKESFPLTVTSAQKNPTAFYLCASSTSGTGKGGELFFGEGSRLTVL.

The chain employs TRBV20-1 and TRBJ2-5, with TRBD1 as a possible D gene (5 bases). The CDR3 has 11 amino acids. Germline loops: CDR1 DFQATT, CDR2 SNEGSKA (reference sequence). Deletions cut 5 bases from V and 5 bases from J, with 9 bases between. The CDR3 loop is CSAHRSETQYF. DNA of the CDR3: TGCAGTGCTCACAGGTCGGAGACCCAGTACTTC.

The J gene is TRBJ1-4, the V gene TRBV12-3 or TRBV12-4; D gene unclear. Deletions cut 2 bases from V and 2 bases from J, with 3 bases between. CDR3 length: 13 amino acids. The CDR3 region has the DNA TGTGCCAGCAGTTTATCGACTAATGAAAAACTGTTTTTT. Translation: CASSLSTNEKLFF.

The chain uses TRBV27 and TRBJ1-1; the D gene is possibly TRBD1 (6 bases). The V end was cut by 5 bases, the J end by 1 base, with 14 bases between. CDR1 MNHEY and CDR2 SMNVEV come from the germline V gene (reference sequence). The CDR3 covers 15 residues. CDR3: CASSLQGRRNTEAFF. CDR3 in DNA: TGTGCCAGCAGTCTACAGGGAAGGAGGAACACTGAAGCTTTCTTT.

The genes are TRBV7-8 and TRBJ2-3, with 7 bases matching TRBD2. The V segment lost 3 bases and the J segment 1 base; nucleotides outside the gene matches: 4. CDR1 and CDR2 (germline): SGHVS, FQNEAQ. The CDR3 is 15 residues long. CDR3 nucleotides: TGTGCCAGCAGCTTCCTAAGCGGGGGCACAGATACGCAGTATTTT. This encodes CASSFLSGGTDTQYF.

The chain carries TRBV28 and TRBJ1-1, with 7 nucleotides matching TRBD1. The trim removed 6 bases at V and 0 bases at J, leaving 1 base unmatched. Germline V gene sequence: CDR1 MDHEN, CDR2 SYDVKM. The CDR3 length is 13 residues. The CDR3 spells CASRGTVNTEAFF. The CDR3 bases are TGTGCCAGCAGGGGGACAGTGAACACTGAAGCTTTCTTT. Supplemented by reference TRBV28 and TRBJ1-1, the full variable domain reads DVKVTQSSRYLVKRTGEKVFLECVQDMDHENMFWYRQDPGLGLRLIYFSYDVKMKEKGDIPEGYSVSREKKERFSLILESASTNQTSMYLCASRGTVNTEAFFGQGTRLTVV.

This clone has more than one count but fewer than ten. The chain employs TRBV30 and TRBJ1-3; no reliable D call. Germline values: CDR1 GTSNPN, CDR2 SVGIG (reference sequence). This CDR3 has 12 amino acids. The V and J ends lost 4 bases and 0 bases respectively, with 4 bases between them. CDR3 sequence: CAWTSSGNTIYF. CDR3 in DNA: TGTGCCTGGACGAGCTCTGGAAACACCATATATTTT.

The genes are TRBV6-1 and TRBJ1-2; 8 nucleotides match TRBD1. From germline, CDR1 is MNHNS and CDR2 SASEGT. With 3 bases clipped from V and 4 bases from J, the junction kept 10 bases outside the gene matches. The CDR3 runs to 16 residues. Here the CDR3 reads CASSERRPGGGYGYTF. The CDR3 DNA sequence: TGTGCCAGCAGTGAGAGGCGGCCAGGGGGCGGCTATGGCTACACCTTC.

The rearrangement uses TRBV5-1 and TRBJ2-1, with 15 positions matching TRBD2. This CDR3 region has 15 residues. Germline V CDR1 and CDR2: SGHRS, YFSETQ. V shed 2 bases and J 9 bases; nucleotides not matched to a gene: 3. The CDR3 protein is CASSFGTSGGTEQFF. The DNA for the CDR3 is TGCGCCAGCAGCTTCGGGACTAGCGGGGGGACTGAGCAGTTCTTC.

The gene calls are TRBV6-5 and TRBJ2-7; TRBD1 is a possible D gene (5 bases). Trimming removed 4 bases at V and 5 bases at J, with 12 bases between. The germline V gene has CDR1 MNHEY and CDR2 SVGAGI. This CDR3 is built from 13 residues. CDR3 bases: TGTGCCAGCAGTTTGACCGACAGACACGAGCAGTACTTC. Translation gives CASSLTDRHEQYF.

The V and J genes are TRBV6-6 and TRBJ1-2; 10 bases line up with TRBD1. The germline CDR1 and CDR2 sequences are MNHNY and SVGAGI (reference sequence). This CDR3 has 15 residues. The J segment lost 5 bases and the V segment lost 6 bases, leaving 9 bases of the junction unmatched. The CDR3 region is CASSPHRTGGYGYTF. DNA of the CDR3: TGTGCCAGCAGCCCCCATAGGACAGGGGGGTATGGCTACACCTTC.

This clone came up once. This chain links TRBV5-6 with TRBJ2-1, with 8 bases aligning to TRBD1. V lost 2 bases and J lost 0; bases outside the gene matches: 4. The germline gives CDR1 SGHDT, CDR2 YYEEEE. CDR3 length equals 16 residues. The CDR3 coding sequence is TGTGCCAGCAGCTTTGGGACAGGAATCTCCTACAATGAGCAGTTCTTC. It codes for CASSFGTGISYNEQFF. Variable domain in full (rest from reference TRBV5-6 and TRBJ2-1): DAGVTQSPTHLIKTRGQQVTLRCSPKSGHDTVSWYQQALGQGPQFIFQYYEEEERQRGNFPDRFSGHQFPNYSSELNVNALLLGDSALYLCASSFGTGISYNEQFFGPGTRLTVL.

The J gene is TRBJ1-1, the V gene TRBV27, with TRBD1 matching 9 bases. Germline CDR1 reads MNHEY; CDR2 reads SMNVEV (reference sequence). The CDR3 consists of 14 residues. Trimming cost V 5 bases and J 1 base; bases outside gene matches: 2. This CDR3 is CASSRTGENTEAFF. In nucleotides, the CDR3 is TGTGCCAGCAGTAGGACAGGGGAGAACACTGAAGCTTTCTTT.

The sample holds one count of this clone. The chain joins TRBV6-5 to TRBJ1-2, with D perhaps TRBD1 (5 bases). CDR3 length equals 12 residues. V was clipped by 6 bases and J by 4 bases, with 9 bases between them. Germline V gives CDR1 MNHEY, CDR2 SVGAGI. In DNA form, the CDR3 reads TGTGCCAGCAGGGAGACAGTCTATGGCTACACCTTC. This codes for CASRETVYGYTF.

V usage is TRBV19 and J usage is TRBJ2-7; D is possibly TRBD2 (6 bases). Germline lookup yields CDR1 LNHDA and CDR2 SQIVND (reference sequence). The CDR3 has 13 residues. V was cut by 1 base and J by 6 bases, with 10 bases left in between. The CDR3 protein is CASSIAGGVEQYF. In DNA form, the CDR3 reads TGTGCCAGTAGTATAGCGGGCGGGGTCGAGCAGTACTTC.

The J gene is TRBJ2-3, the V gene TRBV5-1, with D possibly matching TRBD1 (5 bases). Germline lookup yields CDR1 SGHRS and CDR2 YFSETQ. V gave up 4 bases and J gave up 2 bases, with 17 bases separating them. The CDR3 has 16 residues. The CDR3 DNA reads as TGCGCCAGCAGCCCCGGACACCTCTCAACCACAGATACGCAGTATTTT. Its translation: CASSPGHLSTTDTQYF.

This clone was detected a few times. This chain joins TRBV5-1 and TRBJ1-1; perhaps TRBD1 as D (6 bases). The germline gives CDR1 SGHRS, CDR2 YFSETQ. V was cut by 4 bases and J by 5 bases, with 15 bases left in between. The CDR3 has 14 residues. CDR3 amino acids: CASSRGVGATEAFF. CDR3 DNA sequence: TGCGCCAGCAGCCGAGGGGTGGGGGCTACTGAAGCTTTCTTT.

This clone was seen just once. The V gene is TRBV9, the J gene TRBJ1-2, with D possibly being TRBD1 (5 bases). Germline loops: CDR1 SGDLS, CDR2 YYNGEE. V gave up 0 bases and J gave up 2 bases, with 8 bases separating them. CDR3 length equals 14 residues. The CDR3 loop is CASSVDGGNYGYTF. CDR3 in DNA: TGTGCCAGCAGCGTAGACGGGGGGAACTATGGCTACACCTTC.